Sequencing of this T cell receptor beta chain was carried out in a study of T cells after yellow fever vaccination. Germline V gene sequence: CDR1 LGHNA, CDR2 YSLEER. V lost 3 bases to trimming and J lost 2 bases, with 17 bases between them. The length of the CDR3 is 16 residues. TCRdb itself ran the 5' RACE reads through MiXCR, one entry per CDR3 protein. The sample has 500,000 to 650,000 distinct CDR3 sequences, around 12% seen once. The table lists this clonotype with a few counts. Sequences were derived from PBMCs, sampled on the day of the yellow fever booster vaccination. The TCR sequence derives from a man aged 30 to 45 who received the YFV17D yellow fever vaccine. The chain uses TRBV4-3 and TRBJ2-7; D might be TRBD1 or TRBD2, each matching 5 bases. In DNA, the CDR3 is TGCGCCAGCAGCCATGCCTTGGGGGTGAGGGCCTACGAGCAGTACTTC. As protein: CASSHALGVRAYEQYF.